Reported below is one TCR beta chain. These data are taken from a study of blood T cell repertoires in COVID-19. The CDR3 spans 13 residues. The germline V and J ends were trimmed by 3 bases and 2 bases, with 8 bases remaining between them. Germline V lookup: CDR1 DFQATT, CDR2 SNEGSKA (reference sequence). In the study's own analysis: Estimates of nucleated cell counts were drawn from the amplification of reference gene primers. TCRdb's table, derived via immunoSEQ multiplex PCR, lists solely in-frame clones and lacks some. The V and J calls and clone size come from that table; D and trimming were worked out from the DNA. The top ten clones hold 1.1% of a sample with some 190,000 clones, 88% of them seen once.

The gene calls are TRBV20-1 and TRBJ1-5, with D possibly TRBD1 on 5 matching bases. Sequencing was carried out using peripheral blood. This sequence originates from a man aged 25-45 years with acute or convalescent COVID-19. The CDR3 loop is CSASGAGNQPQHF. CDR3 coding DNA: TGCAGTGCTAGTGGGGCAGGCAATCAGCCCCAGCATTTT.